The 10 T cell receptor beta chains reported below all come from one sample, sequenced in a study of cytomegalovirus exposure and HLA in healthy donors. Assay used: immunoSEQ multiplex PCR; TCRdb lists only in-frame clones, some missing. The profile shows 150,000 to 200,000 clones, 86% of them singletons. Sequencing was performed on PBMCs. The receptor source for this set is a man between 25 and 39 years old in good health and CMV-seropositive.

The chain uses TRBV11-2 and TRBJ2-7; D uncertain. This CDR3 spans 13 amino acids. Germline V gene lookup returns CDR1 SGHAT and CDR2 FQNNGV. Trimming pared 1 base from V and 4 bases from J, leaving 8 bases between. The CDR3 DNA follows: TGTGCCAGCAGCTTAGTGCAGAAGTACGAGCAGTACTTC. Its protein is CASSLVQKYEQYF. Variable domain in full (rest from reference TRBV11-2 and TRBJ2-7): EAGVAQSPRYKIIEKRQSVAFWCNPISGHATLYWYQQILGQGPKLLIQFQNNGVVDDSQLPKDRFSAERLKGVDSTLKIQPAKLEDSAVYLCASSLVQKYEQYFGPGTRLTVT.

The V gene is TRBV4-1, the J gene TRBJ2-5; weak D call: TRBD1 (6 bases). CDR1 and CDR2 from the germline V gene are MGHRA and YSYEKL. The CDR3 consists of 13 residues. V lost 3 bases, J lost 4 bases, and 9 bases lay in between. CDR3 DNA: TGCGCCAGCAGCCAGGGACATCGAGAGACCCAGTACTTC. This encodes CASSQGHRETQYF.

The chain couples TRBV6-5 to TRBJ2-5; 7 bases match TRBD1. The length of the CDR3 is 12 residues. J lost 3 bases, V lost 10 bases, and 5 bases had no gene match. Germline-derived CDR1 and CDR2 are MNHEY and SVGAGI. CDR3 protein: CATTDREETQYF. The CDR3 DNA reads TGTGCCACCACTGACAGGGAAGAGACCCAGTACTTC.

The table lists this clone with a count of one. The rearrangement links TRBV6-5 to TRBJ1-2; tentatively, D is TRBD1 (6 bases). CDR1 MNHEY and CDR2 SVGAGI come from the germline V gene. The CDR3 is 13 amino acids. Trimming took off 6 bases at V and 2 bases at J, with 10 bases between the two ends. DNA of the CDR3: TGTGCCAGCAGCCCACAGGGAAACTATGGCTACACCTTC. Translated, it gives CASSPQGNYGYTF.

The chain uses TRBV19 and TRBJ1-6, with 7 nucleotides matching TRBD1. V lost 8 bases and J lost 8; bases outside the gene matches: 6. Germline lookup yields CDR1 LNHDA and CDR2 SQIVND (reference sequence). This CDR3 comprises 13 residues. CDR3: CASLGTDYSPLHF. CDR3 coding DNA: TGTGCCAGTTTGGGGACAGATTATTCACCCCTCCACTTT.

The chain recombines TRBV4-1 with TRBJ1-6; no definite D call. Germline values: CDR1 MGHRA, CDR2 YSYEKL. CDR3 length: 15 amino acids. V lost 0 bases, J lost 6 bases, and 9 bases lay in between. The CDR3 loop reads CASSQELAINSPLHF. For the CDR3, the DNA is TGCGCCAGCAGCCAAGAATTGGCGATTAATTCACCCCTCCACTTT.

The chain is built from TRBV7-9 and TRBJ2-1; no clear D gene. The V gene's germline CDR1 is SEHNR and CDR2 FQNEAQ (reference sequence). V lost 10 bases, J lost 6 bases, and 10 bases lay in between. The CDR3 is 11 residues long. As DNA, the CDR3 is TGTGCCATGCAATGGGGCAATGAGCAGTTCTTC. Protein sequence: CAMQWGNEQFF.

This chain connects TRBV29-1 to TRBJ2-3, with D uncertain. Trimming cost V 1 base and J 6 bases, with 14 bases left between them. Germline CDR1 SQVTM, CDR2 ANQGSEA. The CDR3 extends over 14 amino acids. The CDR3 spells CSVEVNPGPDTQYF. The DNA of the CDR3 is TGCAGCGTTGAAGTGAATCCAGGACCGGATACGCAGTATTTT.

The chain employs TRBV11-3 and TRBJ2-3; maybe TRBD1 (5 bases). Germline CDR1 reads SGHNT; CDR2 reads YENEEA. The CDR3 totals 14 residues. The V and J ends lost 1 base and 4 bases respectively, with 9 bases between them. Here the CDR3 reads CASSLADSPDTQYF. The CDR3 DNA sequence: TGTGCCAGCAGCTTAGCAGACAGCCCAGATACGCAGTATTTT.

This clone was counted a single time. The chain couples TRBV6-5 to TRBJ1-1; a possible D gene is TRBD1 (5 bases). This CDR3 has 15 amino acids. Germline values: CDR1 MNHEY, CDR2 SVGAGI. Trimming cost V 0 bases and J 0 bases, with 8 bases left between them. The CDR3, as DNA: TGTGCCAGCAGTTACTCGCGACAGATGAACACTGAAGCTTTCTTT. It encodes CASSYSRQMNTEAFF.